This section outlines one TCR beta chain sequence together with its context. TCRdb re-called the 5' RACE reads through MiXCR, storing one row per CDR3 protein. The table lists tens of thousands of distinct CDR3 sequences, 28% of them singletons. V shed 7 bases and J 13 bases; nucleotides not matched to a gene: 12. Per the germline V gene, CDR1 is SQVTM and CDR2 is ANQGSEA. The CDR3 spans 11 residues. The V call is TRBV29-1, the J call TRBJ1-2; TRBD1 agrees at 7 bases. This sequence originates from a female donor with breast cancer. Sequenced sample: tumor-infiltrating memory CD4+ T cells sorted from the breast tumor. This sample's subset: memory CD4+ T cells, CD4+CD45RO+CD25-. In DNA, the CDR3 is TGCAGCGCTTGGGACAGCGACCCGTCCACCTTC. This encodes CSAWDSDPSTF.